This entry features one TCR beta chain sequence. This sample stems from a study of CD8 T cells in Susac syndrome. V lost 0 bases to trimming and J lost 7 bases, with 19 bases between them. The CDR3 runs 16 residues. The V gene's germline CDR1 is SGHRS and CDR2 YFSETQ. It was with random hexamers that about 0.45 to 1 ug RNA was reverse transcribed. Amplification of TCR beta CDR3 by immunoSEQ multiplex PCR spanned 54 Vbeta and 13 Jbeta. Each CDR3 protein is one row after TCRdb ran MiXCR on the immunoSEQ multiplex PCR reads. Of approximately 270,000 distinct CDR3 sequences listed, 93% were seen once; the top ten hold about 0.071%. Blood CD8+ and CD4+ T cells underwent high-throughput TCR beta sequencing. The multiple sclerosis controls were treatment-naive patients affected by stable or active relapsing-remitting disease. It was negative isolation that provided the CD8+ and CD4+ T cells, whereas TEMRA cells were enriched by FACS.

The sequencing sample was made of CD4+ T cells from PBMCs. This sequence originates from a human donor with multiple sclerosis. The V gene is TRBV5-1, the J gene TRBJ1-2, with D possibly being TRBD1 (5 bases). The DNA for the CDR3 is TGCGCCAGCAGCTTGGAAGTTGGGGCCGGGCCTGGTGGCTACACCTTC. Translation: CASSLEVGAGPGGYTF.